This TCR beta chain appears in the sequencing data of a study of shared clonotypes between healthy human individuals. Method: immunoSEQ multiplex PCR; TCRdb's copy keeps in-frame clones and lacks some. Altogether some 800,000 clones are present, about 91% being singletons, with the ten largest covering around 24%. Naivety among CD8 cells was defined by CD45RO negativity and positive CCR7 selection, thereby excluding terminally differentiated effector memory CD45RA+ cells. The CDR3 length is 14 residues. Germline trimming cut 2 bases from V and 5 bases from J; bases unmatched to any gene: 6. The V gene's germline CDR1 is MGHRA and CDR2 YSYEKL.

The source material was naive CD8+ T cells sorted from blood. The sequence was collected from a man aged 30-40 years in good health. The chain recombines TRBV4-1 with TRBJ2-7; the match to TRBD1 covers 7 bases. The CDR3 coding sequence is TGCGCCAGCAGCCAAAAGACAGGGTTTGACGAGCAGTACTTC. This gives the protein CASSQKTGFDEQYF.